The TCR beta chain under discussion was sequenced for a study of early T cells in non-severe SARS-CoV-2 infection. On the study more broadly: The authors sequenced bulk RNA from unsorted whole blood, leaving chains unpaired.

At least ten counts were recorded for this clonotype. Its target is not known. TCRdb reprocessed the 5' RACE reads via MiXCR and lists one record per CDR3 protein. The sample records more than 60,000 distinct CDR3 sequences, around 4.6% being singletons. Trimming pared 6 bases from V and 2 bases from J, leaving 14 bases between. The germline CDR1 and CDR2 sequences are ENHRY and SYGVKD. This CDR3 spans 14 amino acids. Overall study results and limits: CD4 and private specificities were missed by VDJdb matching, which favored anti-spike CD8 responses.

The clonotype originates from an adult who was a healthcare worker with PCR-confirmed SARS-CoV-2 infection or an uninfected control (not recorded which). V is TRBV10-3 and J is TRBJ2-7; weak D call: TRBD2 (6 bases). Sequenced: whole blood. This CDR3 reads CAISHPERAYEQYF. The CDR3 region has the DNA TGTGCCATCAGCCACCCGGAGCGGGCCTACGAGCAGTACTTC.